A selection of T cell receptor beta chains follows, all from one sample in a study of CD8 T cells in ankylosing spondylitis. TCRdb redid the calling of the 5' RACE reads with MiXCR, one entry per CDR3 protein. Among some 46,000 distinct CDR3 sequences listed, approximately 10% were seen once. Source material: blood, either unsorted or a sorted T cell fraction (not recorded which). These TCRs come from a male donor with ankylosing spondylitis or in good health (not recorded which). The CDR3 runs from the conserved cysteine through the conserved F or W. Each record gives: D gene, V gene, J gene, clone size, CDR3 protein, CDR3 DNA. D genes are given only for firm matches. Some rows have no size entry. The others give once, few or many, or a class for an expanded clone.

NA,TRBV29-1,TRBJ2-3,many,CSARLTDTQYF,TGCAGCGCACGGCTAACAGATACGCAGTATTTT
NA,TRBV15,TRBJ2-5,NA,CATSRDYGRETQYF,TGTGCCACCAGCAGAGATTACGGCCGAGAGACCCAGTACTTC
TRBD2,TRBV5-5,TRBJ2-7,many,CASSLARLAGSSYEQYF,TGTGCCAGCAGCTTGGCCCGACTAGCGGGGAGCTCCTACGAGCAGTACTTC
NA,TRBV7-2,TRBJ2-1,few,CASMRGESSYNEQFF,TGTGCCTCAATGAGGGGGGAAAGCTCCTACAATGAGCAGTTCTTC
TRBD2,TRBV5-1,TRBJ2-3,many,CASKLGLAGPDTQYF,TGCGCCAGCAAGCTCGGACTAGCGGGGCCAGATACGCAGTATTTT
NA,TRBV10-3,TRBJ1-3,many,CAIRPTGNTIYF,TGTGCCATCAGGCCAACAGGGAACACCATATATTTT
NA,TRBV12-3/TRBV12-4,TRBJ1-1,few,CASSYGTNTEAFF,TGTGCCAGCAGTTATGGGACAAATACTGAAGCTTTCTTT
TRBD2,TRBV20-1,TRBJ2-3,many,CSAGTSGGTDTQYF,TGCAGTGCTGGGACTAGCGGGGGCACAGATACGCAGTATTTT
NA,TRBV10-3,TRBJ2-5,many,CAIGGDQETQYF,TGTGCCATCGGCGGGGACCAAGAGACCCAGTACTTC
NA,TRBV15,TRBJ1-5,many,CSNQPQHF,TGTAGCAATCAGCCCCAGCATTTT
TRBD1,TRBV16,TRBJ2-7,few,CASSQLPGGHYF,TGTGCCAGCAGCCAATTACCAGGGGGCCATTACTTC
NA,TRBV5-1,TRBJ2-7,many,CASSFESHGNYEQYF,TGCGCCAGCAGCTTTGAGAGCCATGGAAACTACGAGCAGTACTTC
NA,TRBV12-3/TRBV12-4,TRBJ2-7,many,CASSFLSYEQYF,TGTGCCAGCAGTTTCCTCTCCTACGAGCAGTACTTC